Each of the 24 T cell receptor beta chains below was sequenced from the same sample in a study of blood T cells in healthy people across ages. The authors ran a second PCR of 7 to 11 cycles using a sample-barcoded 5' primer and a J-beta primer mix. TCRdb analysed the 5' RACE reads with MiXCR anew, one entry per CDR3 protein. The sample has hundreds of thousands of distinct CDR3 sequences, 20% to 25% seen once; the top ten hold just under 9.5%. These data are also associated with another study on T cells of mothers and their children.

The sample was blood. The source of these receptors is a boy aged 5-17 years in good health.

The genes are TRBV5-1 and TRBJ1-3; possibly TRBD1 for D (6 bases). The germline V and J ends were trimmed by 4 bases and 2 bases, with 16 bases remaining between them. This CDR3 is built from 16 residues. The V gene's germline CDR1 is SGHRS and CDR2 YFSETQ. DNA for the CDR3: TGCGCCAGCAGCCCGGAGGACAGCTCGACTGGAAACACCATATATTTT. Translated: CASSPEDSSTGNTIYF.

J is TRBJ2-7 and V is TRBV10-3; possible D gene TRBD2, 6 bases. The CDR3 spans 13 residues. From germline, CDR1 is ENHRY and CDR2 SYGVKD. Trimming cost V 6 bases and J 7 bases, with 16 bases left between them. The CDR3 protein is CAISSGGKSEQYF. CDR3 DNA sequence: TGTGCCATCAGCTCCGGGGGAAAATCGGAGCAGTACTTC.

The CDR3 DNA reads TGCGCCAGCAGCTTGGTCGGGACTAGAAACAATGAGCAGTTCTTC. Protein: CASSLVGTRNNEQFF. The chain employs TRBV5-1 and TRBJ2-1; 8 nucleotides line up with TRBD2. V was clipped by 0 bases and J by 5 bases; unmatched bases: 4. The CDR3 consists of 15 residues. Per germline, CDR1 SGHRS and CDR2 YFSETQ. The full variable domain, rest sourced from reference TRBV5-1 and TRBJ2-1, is KAGVTQTPRYLIKTRGQQVTLSCSPISGHRSVSWYQQTPGQGLQFLFEYFSETQRNKGNFPGRFSGRQFSNSRSEMNVSTLELGDSALYLCASSLVGTRNNEQFFGPGTRLTVL.

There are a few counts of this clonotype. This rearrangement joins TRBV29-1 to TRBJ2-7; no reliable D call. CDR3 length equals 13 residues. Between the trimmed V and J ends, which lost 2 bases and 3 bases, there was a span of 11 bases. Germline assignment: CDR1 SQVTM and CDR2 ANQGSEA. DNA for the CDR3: TGCAGCGTTGAAAAGGACGGATACTACGAGCAGTACTTC. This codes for CSVEKDGYYEQYF.

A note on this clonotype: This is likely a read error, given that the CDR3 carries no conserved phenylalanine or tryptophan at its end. As DNA, the CDR3 is TGTGCCAGCAGGGTCACTATCTACGAGCAGTACTCC. It yields the protein CASRVTIYEQYS. The chain carries TRBV2 and TRBJ2-7; D is unclear. Trimming shortened V by 6 bases and J by 3 bases, and 9 bases separated the two germline ends. This CDR3 has 12 residues. CDR1 and CDR2 from the germline V gene are SNHLY and FYNNEI.

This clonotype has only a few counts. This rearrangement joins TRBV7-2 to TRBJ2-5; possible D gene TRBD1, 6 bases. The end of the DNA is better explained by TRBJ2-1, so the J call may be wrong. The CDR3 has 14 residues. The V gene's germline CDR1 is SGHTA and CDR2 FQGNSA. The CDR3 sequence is CASSFPQGYNEQFF. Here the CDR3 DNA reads TGTGCCAGCAGCTTTCCACAGGGCTACAATGAGCAGTTCTTC.

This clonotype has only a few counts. CDR3 sequence (DNA): TGTGCCAGCAGCTTAGGACAGGGGCCGGAGACCCAGTACTTC. Translation gives CASSLGQGPETQYF. V is TRBV7-9 and J is TRBJ2-5, with 8 bases matching TRBD1. V gave up 1 base and J gave up 5 bases; unmatched junction bases: 3. The germline CDR1 and CDR2 sequences are SEHNR and FQNEAQ (reference sequence). This CDR3 has 14 amino acids.

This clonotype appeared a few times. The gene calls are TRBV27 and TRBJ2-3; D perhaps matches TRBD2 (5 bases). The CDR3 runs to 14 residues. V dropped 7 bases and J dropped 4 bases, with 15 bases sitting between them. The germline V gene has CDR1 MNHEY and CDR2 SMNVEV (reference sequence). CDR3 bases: TGTGCCAGCAATTTTGGAGGTCTGGCAGATACGCAGTATTTT. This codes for CASNFGGLADTQYF.

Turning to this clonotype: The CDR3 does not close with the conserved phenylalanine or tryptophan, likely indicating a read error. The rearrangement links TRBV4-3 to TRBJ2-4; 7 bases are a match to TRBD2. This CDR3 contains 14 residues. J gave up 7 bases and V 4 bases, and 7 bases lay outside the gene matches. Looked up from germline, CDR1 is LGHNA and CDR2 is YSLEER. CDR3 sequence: CASSPTGGSNIQYL. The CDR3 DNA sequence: TGCGCCAGCAGCCCCACCGGGGGGTCCAACATTCAGTACCTC.

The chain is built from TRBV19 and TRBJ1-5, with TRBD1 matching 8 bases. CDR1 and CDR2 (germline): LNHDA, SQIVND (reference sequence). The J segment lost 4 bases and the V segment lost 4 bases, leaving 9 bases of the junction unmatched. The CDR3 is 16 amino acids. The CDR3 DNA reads TGTGCCAGTAGTAGCCCTGGGACAGGCCTTAATCAGCCCCAGCATTTT. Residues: CASSSPGTGLNQPQHF.

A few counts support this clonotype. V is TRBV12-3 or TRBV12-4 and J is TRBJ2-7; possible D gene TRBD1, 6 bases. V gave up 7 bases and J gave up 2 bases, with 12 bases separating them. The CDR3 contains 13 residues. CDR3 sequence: CASTYGDTYEQYF. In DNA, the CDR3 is TGTGCCAGCACTTACGGGGACACCTACGAGCAGTACTTC.

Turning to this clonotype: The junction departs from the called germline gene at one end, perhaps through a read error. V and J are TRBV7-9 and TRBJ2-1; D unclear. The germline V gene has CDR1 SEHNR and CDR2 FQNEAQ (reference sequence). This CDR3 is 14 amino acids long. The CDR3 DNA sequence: TGTGCCAGCAGCTTAGAGGGCTCCTACAATGAGCGGTTCTTC. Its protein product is CASSLEGSYNERFF.

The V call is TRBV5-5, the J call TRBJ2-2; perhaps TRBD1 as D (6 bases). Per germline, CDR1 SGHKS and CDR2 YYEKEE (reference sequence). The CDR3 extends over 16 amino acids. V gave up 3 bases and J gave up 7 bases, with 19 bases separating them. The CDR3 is CASSSRTAPGSGELFF. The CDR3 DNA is TGTGCCAGCAGCTCTAGGACAGCCCCGGGAAGCGGGGAGCTGTTTTTT.

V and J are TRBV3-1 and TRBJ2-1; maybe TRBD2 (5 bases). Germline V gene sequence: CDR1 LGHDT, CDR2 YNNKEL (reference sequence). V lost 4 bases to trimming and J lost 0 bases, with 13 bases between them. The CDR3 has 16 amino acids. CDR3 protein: CASSLVWRTSYNEQFF. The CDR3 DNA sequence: TGTGCCAGCAGCCTAGTATGGAGGACCTCCTACAATGAGCAGTTCTTC.

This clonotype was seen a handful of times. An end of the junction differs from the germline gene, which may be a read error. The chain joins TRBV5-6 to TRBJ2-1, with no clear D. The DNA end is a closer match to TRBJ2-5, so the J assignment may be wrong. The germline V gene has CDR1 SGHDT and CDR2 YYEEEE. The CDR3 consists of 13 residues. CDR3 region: CASSLYNQEAQYF. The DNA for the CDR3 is TGTGCCAGCAGCTTGTACAATCAAGAGGCCCAGTACTTC.

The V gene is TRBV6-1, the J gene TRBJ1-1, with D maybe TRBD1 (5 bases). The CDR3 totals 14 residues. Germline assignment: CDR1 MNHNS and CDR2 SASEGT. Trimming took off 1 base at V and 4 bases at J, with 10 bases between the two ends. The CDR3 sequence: CASSEVGGGTEAFF. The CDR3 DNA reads TGTGCCAGCAGTGAAGTGGGGGGGGGCACTGAAGCTTTCTTT.

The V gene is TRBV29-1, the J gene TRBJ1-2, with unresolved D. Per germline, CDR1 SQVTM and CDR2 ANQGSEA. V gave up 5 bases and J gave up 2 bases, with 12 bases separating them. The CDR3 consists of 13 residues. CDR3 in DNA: TGCAGCGTTTATGGAGGTTCAAACTATGGCTACACCTTC. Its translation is CSVYGGSNYGYTF.

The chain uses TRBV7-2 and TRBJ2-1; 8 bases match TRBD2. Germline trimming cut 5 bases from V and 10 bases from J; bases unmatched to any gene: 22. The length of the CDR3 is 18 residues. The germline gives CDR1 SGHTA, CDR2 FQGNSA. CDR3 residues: CASSAKGNIAGTVAEQFF. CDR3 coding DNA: TGTGCCAGCAGCGCAAAAGGCAATATAGCGGGAACCGTAGCCGAGCAGTTCTTC. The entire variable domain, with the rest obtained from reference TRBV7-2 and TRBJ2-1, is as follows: GAGVSQSPSNKVTEKGKDVELRCDPISGHTALYWYRQSLGQGLEFLIYFQGNSAPDKSGLPSDRFSAERTGGSVSTLTIQRTQQEDSAVYLCASSAKGNIAGTVAEQFFGPGTRLTVL.

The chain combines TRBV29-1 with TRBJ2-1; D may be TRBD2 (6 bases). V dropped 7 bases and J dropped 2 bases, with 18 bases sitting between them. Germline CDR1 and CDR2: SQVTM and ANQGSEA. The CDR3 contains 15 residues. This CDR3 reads CSAQNPGVPYNEQFF. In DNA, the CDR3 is TGCAGCGCCCAAAACCCGGGGGTTCCCTACAATGAGCAGTTCTTC.

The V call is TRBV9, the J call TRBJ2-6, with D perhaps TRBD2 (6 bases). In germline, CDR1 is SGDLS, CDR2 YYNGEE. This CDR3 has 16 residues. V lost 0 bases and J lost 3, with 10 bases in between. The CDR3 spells CASSVGGGYGANVLTF. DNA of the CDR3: TGTGCCAGCAGCGTAGGAGGAGGGTATGGGGCCAACGTCCTGACTTTC.

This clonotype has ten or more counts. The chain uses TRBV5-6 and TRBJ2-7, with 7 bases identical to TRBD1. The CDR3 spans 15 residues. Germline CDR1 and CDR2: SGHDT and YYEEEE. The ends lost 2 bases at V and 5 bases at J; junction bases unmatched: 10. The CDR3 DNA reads TGTGCCAGCAGCTTCGAAACAGGGGAATATCACGAGCAGTACTTC. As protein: CASSFETGEYHEQYF.

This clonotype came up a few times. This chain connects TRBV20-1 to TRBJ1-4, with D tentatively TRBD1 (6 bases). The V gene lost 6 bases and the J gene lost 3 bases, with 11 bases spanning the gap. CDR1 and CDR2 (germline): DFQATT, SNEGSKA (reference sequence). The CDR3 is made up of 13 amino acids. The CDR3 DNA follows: TGCAGTGCCGGGGGCGCGGCTAATGAAAAACTGTTTTTT. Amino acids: CSAGGAANEKLFF.

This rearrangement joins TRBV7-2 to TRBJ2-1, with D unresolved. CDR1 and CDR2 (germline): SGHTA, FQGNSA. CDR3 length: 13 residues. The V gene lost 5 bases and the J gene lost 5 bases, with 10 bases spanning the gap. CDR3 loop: CASSPPGNNEQFF. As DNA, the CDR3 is TGTGCCAGCAGCCCCCCTGGGAACAATGAGCAGTTCTTC.

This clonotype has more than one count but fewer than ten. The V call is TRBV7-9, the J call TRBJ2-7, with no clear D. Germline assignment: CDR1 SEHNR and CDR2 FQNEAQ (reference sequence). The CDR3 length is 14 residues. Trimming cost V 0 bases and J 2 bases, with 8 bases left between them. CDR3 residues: CASSLAVYPYEQYF. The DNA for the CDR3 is TGTGCCAGCAGCTTAGCAGTTTACCCCTACGAGCAGTACTTC.